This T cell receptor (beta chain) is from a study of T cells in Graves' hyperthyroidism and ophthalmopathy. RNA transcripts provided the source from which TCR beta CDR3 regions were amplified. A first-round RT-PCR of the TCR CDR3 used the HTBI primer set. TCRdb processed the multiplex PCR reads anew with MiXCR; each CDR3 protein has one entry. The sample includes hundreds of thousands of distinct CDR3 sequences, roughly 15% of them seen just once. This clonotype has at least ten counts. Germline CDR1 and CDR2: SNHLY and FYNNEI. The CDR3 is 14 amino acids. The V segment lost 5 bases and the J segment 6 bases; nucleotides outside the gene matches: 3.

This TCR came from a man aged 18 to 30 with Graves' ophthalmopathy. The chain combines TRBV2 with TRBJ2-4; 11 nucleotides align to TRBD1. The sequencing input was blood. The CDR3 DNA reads TGTGCCAGCAGTAAGGACAGGGGGCTAAACATTCAGTACTTC. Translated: CASSKDRGLNIQYF.